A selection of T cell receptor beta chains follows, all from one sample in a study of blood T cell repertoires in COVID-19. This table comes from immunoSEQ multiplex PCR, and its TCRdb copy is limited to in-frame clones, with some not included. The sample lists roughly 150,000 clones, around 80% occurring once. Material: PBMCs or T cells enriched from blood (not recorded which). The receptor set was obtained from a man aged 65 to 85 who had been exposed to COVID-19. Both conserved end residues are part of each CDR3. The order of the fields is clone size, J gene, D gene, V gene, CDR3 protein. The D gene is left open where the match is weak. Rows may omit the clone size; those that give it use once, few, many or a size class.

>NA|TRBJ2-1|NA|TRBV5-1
CARMFVSYEQFF
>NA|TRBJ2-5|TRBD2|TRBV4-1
CASRRAGEETQYF
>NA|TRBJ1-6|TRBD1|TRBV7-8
CASSGQGDSPLHF
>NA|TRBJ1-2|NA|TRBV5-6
CASSAILTRSRGYTF
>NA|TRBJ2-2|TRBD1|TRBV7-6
CASTPDRVPGELFF
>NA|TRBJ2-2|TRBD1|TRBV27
CASSLGQGFTGELFF
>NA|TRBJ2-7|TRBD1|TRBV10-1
CASAETGVWYEQYF
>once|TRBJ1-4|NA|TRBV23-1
CASSRKTGCLNEKLFF
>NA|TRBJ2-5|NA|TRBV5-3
CARSEVSGWETQYF
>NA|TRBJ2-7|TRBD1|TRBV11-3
CASSDGTVYEQYF
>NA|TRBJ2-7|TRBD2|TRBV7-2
CASSKGLAGDRVEQYF
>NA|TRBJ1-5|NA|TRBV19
CASSTQGNQPQHF
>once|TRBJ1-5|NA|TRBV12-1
CASTTFGGDSLYSNQPQHF
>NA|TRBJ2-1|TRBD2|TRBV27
CASSYASGRAREQFF
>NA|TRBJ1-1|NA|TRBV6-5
CASSYELANTEAFF
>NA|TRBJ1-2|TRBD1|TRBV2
CASSGQGVDGYTF
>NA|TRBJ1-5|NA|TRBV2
CASSKATDSNQPQHF
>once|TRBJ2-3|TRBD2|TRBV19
CASGEWTSGGAGTDTQYF
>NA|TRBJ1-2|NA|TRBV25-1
CASGTYRDRDGYTF
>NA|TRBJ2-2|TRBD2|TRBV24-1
CATSDSGLAGTGELFF
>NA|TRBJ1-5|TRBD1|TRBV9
CASSRQGSNQPQHF
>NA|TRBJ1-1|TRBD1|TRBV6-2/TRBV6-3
CASSRRLGQEAGSAFF
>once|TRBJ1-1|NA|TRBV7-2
CASSLAGANTEAFF
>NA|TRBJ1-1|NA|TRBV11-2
CASSLRQIRLMNTEAFF
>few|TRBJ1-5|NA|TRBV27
CASRDSGPNINQPQHF
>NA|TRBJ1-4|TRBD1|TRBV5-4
CASSQSEGQDNEKLFF
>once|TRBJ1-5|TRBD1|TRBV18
CASSPPGTGNQPQHF
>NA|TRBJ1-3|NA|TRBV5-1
CASSLAGVSSGNTIYF
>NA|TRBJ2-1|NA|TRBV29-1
CSVGGRNEQFF
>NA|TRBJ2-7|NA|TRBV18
CASSPRNQGLSYEQYF
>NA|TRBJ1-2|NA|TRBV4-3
CASSQEKGLYGYTF
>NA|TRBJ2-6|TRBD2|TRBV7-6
CASSPVPSGGASGANVLTF
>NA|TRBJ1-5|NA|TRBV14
CASSQGPGPQHF
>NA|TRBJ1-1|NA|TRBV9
CASSVQEVTEAFF
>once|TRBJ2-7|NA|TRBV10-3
CAISDRTGSGNYEQYF
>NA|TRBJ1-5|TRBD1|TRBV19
CASSTTDRSNQPQHF
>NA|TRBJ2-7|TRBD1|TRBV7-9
CASSRTGRGYEQYF